This TCR beta chain was identified during a study of neurological immune-mediated disorders. Whole-study results and caveats: HTLV-1-associated myelopathy showed the most TCR clonal expansion; multiple sclerosis the least, below healthy controls.

Each CDR3 protein is one row after TCRdb ran MiXCR on the 5' RACE reads. Among just under 60,000 distinct CDR3 sequences, about 2.5% were seen once, and the ten largest hold around 3%. This CDR3 has 14 residues. CDR1 is KGHSH and CDR2 is LQKENI in the germline V gene. V lost 2 bases and J 4 bases, leaving 11 bases between the germline ends. The sample holds many counts of this clonotype. What it binds is unknown. The chain couples TRBV18 to TRBJ1-1; no reliable D call. This receptor was taken from a man aged 50 to 60 with multiple sclerosis. The sample comprised PBMCs. CDR3 coding DNA: TGTGCCAGCTCACCAGGGATCGGGAGCACTGAAGCTTTCTTT. Protein sequence: CASSPGIGSTEAFF.